A selection of T cell receptor beta chains follows, all from one sample in a study of response to subunit inactivated influenza vaccine. TCRdb analysed the RT-PCR reads with MiXCR anew, one entry per CDR3 protein. Of some 160,000 distinct CDR3 sequences listed, about 11% are singletons. Specimen: non-naive T cells sorted from PBMCs, collected 40 to 50 days after vaccination. The receptor source for this set is a man over 45 who received an inactivated influenza vaccine. Each CDR3 is given with its conserved first and last residue. The D gene is left open where the match is weak. Expanded clones are given a class, and other clones once, few, many or no size at all.

TGTGCCAGCAGCAAAACGGGGTGGGGAGGGGACACTGAAGCTTTCTTT,CASSKTGWGGDTEAFF,TRBV7-8,many,-,TRBJ1-1
TGCGCCAGCAGCTCAGGTACACACGGAGGCACTGAAGCTTTCTTT,CASSSGTHGGTEAFF,TRBV5-1,many,-,TRBJ1-1
TGTGCCACCAGGGGAGGGGGCAATCAGCCCCAGCATTTT,CATRGGGNQPQHF,TRBV24-1,many,-,TRBJ1-5
TGTGCCAGCAGCCCCTATTCCATCGACGGGGAGCTGTTTTTT,CASSPYSIDGELFF,TRBV11-2,-,-,TRBJ2-2
TGTGCCAGCAGCTCAACTAGACTAGCGGTGGGGGATACGCAGTATTTT,CASSSTRLAVGDTQYF,TRBV7-2,-,TRBD2,TRBJ2-3
TGTGCCAGCAGCCAAACAGGGACCTTCGAAAACATTCAGTACTTC,CASSQTGTFENIQYF,TRBV7-9,many,-,TRBJ2-4
TGCAGTGCCAAGGACAGGGTGGGCGATTATAGCAATCAGCCCCAGCATTTT,CSAKDRVGDYSNQPQHF,TRBV20-1,-,TRBD1,TRBJ1-5
TGCAGTGCTAGAGGGACGGACTACGAGCAGTACTTC,CSARGTDYEQYF,TRBV20-1,few,-,TRBJ2-7
TGTGCCAGCAGCTTAGACACGGTGAGGGAGCAGTACTTC,CASSLDTVREQYF,TRBV7-8,-,-,TRBJ2-7
TGCAGTGCCGCAAGTACCGGGACAGGGACCACAGATACGCAGTATTTT,CSAASTGTGTTDTQYF,TRBV20-1,few,TRBD1,TRBJ2-3
TGTGCCAGCCACTTAGCTCCTGTCGGGGCCAACGTCCTGACTTTC,CASHLAPVGANVLTF,TRBV7-2,few,-,TRBJ2-6
TGTGCCAGCAGTGACTCCGGTCAATCCAGTACGCAGTATTTT,CASSDSGQSSTQYF,TRBV6-4,few,-,TRBJ2-3
TGCGCCAGCAGTCTAGGGTTGGATCAGCCCCAGCATTTT,CASSLGLDQPQHF,TRBV4-1,few,-,TRBJ1-5
TGCGCCAGCAGCTTGGGGGGACAGTTGTATAGCACAGATACGCAGTATTTT,CASSLGGQLYSTDTQYF,TRBV5-1,many,TRBD1,TRBJ2-3
TGCGCCAGCAGCCAAGTATTACGCCCGAGGGGCGGTAATGAAAAACTGTTTTTT,CASSQVLRPRGGNEKLFF,TRBV4-3,few,-,TRBJ1-4
TGTGCCAGCAGTCCTTTAGCGGGGGGGCCTTGGAATGAGCAGTTCTTC,CASSPLAGGPWNEQFF,TRBV12-3/TRBV12-4,many,TRBD2,TRBJ2-1
TGCAGTGCTAGGGAGGGTGGCAATCAGCCCCAGCATTTT,CSAREGGNQPQHF,TRBV20-1,many,-,TRBJ1-5
TGCGCCAGCAGTTACCTAGCGGGAGATTCCTACGAGCAGTACTTC,CASSYLAGDSYEQYF,TRBV5-1,many,TRBD2,TRBJ2-7
TGTGCCAGCAGCCAAGGCTGGGACGGCGAAGAGACCCAGTACTTC,CASSQGWDGEETQYF,TRBV3-1,-,-,TRBJ2-5
TGTGCCAGCAGTTACGGCACAGTCAGTAACTATGGCTACACCTTC,CASSYGTVSNYGYTF,TRBV6-5,many,-,TRBJ1-2
TGTGCCAGCAGTTTATTGGGGTTGGGCAATTCACCCCTCCACTTT,CASSLLGLGNSPLHF,TRBV28,-,-,TRBJ1-6
TGCAGCGTTGGTACAGGGAGAAACGAGCAGTACTTC,CSVGTGRNEQYF,TRBV29-1,many,-,TRBJ2-7
TGTGCCAGCAGTGAAGTCTGGGGGCACTACGAGCAGTACTTC,CASSEVWGHYEQYF,TRBV6-1,-,-,TRBJ2-7
TGCAGTGCTCTTACTAGCGGGGGGGTCGGTGAGCAGTTCTTC,CSALTSGGVGEQFF,TRBV20-1,few,TRBD2,TRBJ2-1
TGTGCCAGCTCACCACCGGGGGCGGCGTGGACGCAGTACTTC,CASSPPGAAWTQYF,TRBV18,-,-,TRBJ2-7
TGCAGTGCTGAGATAGCGGGAGGGCACGTGGATACGCAGTATTTT,CSAEIAGGHVDTQYF,TRBV20-1,-,TRBD2,TRBJ2-3
TGCGCCAGCAGCCAAGATCCGCTAGCGGGCCTCTACAATGAGCAGTTCTTC,CASSQDPLAGLYNEQFF,TRBV4-1,-,TRBD2,TRBJ2-1
TGCAGTGCTACGACAGGGGGCAGTGGGGGCACCGGCTACACCTTC,CSATTGGSGGTGYTF,TRBV20-1,-,TRBD1,TRBJ1-2
TGTGCCAGCAGTTCGGTTACAGAATCGGATACGCAGTATTTT,CASSSVTESDTQYF,TRBV6-5,-,-,TRBJ2-3
TGTGCCAGCAGGAACGAACTAGCGGCATACAATGAGCAGTTCTTC,CASRNELAAYNEQFF,TRBV2,-,TRBD2,TRBJ2-1
TGCAGTGCTGAAGGCGCGACGCCAGCTGAAGCTTTCTTT,CSAEGATPAEAFF,TRBV20-1,many,-,TRBJ1-1
TGTGCCAGCACCGCCTCCGGGACTAGCGGGAGGAATGAGCAGTTCTTC,CASTASGTSGRNEQFF,TRBV6-2/TRBV6-3,-,TRBD2,TRBJ2-1
TGTGCCAGCAGCAGACCCGGGACAGGGGTGGTTGAGCAGTTCTTC,CASSRPGTGVVEQFF,TRBV12-3/TRBV12-4,many,TRBD1,TRBJ2-1
TGTGCCAGCAGCTACTACCAGGGGGCCGGTCAGCCCCAGCATTTT,CASSYYQGAGQPQHF,TRBV7-2,few,TRBD1,TRBJ1-5
TGTGCCAGCAGCTTAGGGCAGGGGGGAATCTACGAGCAGTACTTC,CASSLGQGGIYEQYF,TRBV7-9,-,-,TRBJ2-7
TGCAGGACCGGACTAGCGGGATCGGAGCAGTTCTTC,CRTGLAGSEQFF,TRBV20-1,few,TRBD2,TRBJ2-1
TGTGCCAGCAGTTTAGCCGGGGAGGCTTTCTTT,CASSLAGEAFF,TRBV12-3/TRBV12-4,few,-,TRBJ1-1
TGTGCCACCAGAGAGGAAGGGATGAACACTGAAGCTTTCTTT,CATREEGMNTEAFF,TRBV24-1,many,-,TRBJ1-1
TGTGCCAGCAGTGAAGGGACGGTGTTTAGAAGGTCGGTTGAAGCTTTCTTT,CASSEGTVFRRSVEAFF,TRBV6-1,many,-,TRBJ1-1
TGTGCCAGCAGTTGGACAGACAATCAGCCCCAGCATTTT,CASSWTDNQPQHF,TRBV12-3/TRBV12-4,many,-,TRBJ1-5
TGTGCCAGCAGCTTAAAAGGACAGTGGGGTGCAACTAATGAAAAACTGTTTTTT,CASSLKGQWGATNEKLFF,TRBV11-1,-,-,TRBJ1-4
TGTGCCAGCAGTTTGGAACAGGGTACTGGAAACACCATATATTTT,CASSLEQGTGNTIYF,TRBV28,few,-,TRBJ1-3
TGTGCCACCAGTGATTTAGACAGCATCCAGCTCGATGAGCAGTTCTTC,CATSDLDSIQLDEQFF,TRBV24-1,many,-,TRBJ2-1
TGTGCCACCAGCAGAGGGGGAGACTATCAAGAGACCCAGTACTTC,CATSRGGDYQETQYF,TRBV15,many,-,TRBJ2-5
TGTGCCACTCGGCCGGGTGGATACAATGAGCAGTTCTTC,CATRPGGYNEQFF,TRBV6-6,many,-,TRBJ2-1
TGTGCTCATGAGGGGGGCAATGAGCAGTTCTTC,CAHEGGNEQFF,TRBV28,-,-,TRBJ2-1
TGCGCCAGCAGCCCCGGAGGGTTGGTCCTCAGGAGGAACACCGGGGAGCTGTTTTTT,CASSPGGLVLRRNTGELFF,TRBV4-3,many,-,TRBJ2-2